A selection of T cell receptor beta chains follows, all from one sample in a study of blood T cell repertoires in COVID-19. Sequencing was performed with immunoSEQ multiplex PCR; in TCRdb, only in-frame clones are kept and a portion is missing. Among about 230,000 clones listed, 65% to 90% were seen once. Sample: peripheral blood. Receptors were obtained from a woman aged 50 to 60 with acute or convalescent COVID-19. CDR3s include the opening cysteine and the closing phenylalanine or tryptophan. Fields, in order: J gene, V gene, clone size, D gene, CDR3 protein, CDR3 DNA. D genes are given only for firm matches. Some rows mark clone size as missing; the rest say once, few, many or name a class of expanded clone.

J gene: TRBJ2-7
V gene: TRBV11-3
clone size: -
D gene: TRBD1
CDR3 protein: CASSWDRGGEQYF
CDR3 DNA: TGTGCCAGCAGCTGGGACAGGGGAGGGGAGCAGTACTTC

J gene: TRBJ1-1
V gene: TRBV10-3
clone size: -
D gene: -
CDR3 protein: CATHREQNTEAFF
CDR3 DNA: TGTGCCACCCACAGGGAACAGAACACTGAAGCTTTCTTT

J gene: TRBJ2-1
V gene: TRBV15
clone size: -
D gene: TRBD2
CDR3 protein: CATSRDGGVAYEQFF
CDR3 DNA: TGTGCCACCAGCAGAGATGGGGGGGTAGCGTATGAGCAGTTCTTC

J gene: TRBJ2-1
V gene: TRBV5-1
clone size: -
D gene: TRBD2
CDR3 protein: CASSAAGGTYNEQFF
CDR3 DNA: TGCGCCAGCAGCGCAGCCGGGGGGACCTACAATGAGCAGTTCTTC

J gene: TRBJ1-6
V gene: TRBV28
clone size: -
D gene: -
CDR3 protein: CASSQGLGNSPLHF
CDR3 DNA: TGTGCCAGTTCCCAGGGATTGGGTAATTCACCCCTCCACTTT

J gene: TRBJ1-6
V gene: TRBV4-3
clone size: -
D gene: -
CDR3 protein: CASSQERGRGESPLHF
CDR3 DNA: TGCGCCAGCAGCCAAGAAAGGGGCAGGGGAGAATCACCCCTCCACTTT

J gene: TRBJ2-3
V gene: TRBV3-1/TRBV3-2
clone size: -
D gene: -
CDR3 protein: CASARADTDTQYF
CDR3 DNA: TGTGCCAGCGCGAGAGCGGACACAGATACGCAGTATTTT

J gene: TRBJ1-6
V gene: TRBV30
clone size: -
D gene: -
CDR3 protein: CAWSGSTRNSPLHF
CDR3 DNA: TGTGCCTGGAGTGGATCGACAAGGAATTCACCCCTCCACTTT

J gene: TRBJ1-2
V gene: TRBV15
clone size: -
D gene: -
CDR3 protein: CATSRGANYGYTF
CDR3 DNA: TGTGCCACCAGCAGGGGGGCCAACTATGGCTACACCTTC

J gene: TRBJ2-5
V gene: TRBV21-1
clone size: -
D gene: -
CDR3 protein: CASSIGRGLFRETQYF
CDR3 DNA: TGTGCCAGCAGCATAGGTCGCGGCCTATTCCGAGAGACCCAGTACTTC

J gene: TRBJ2-7
V gene: TRBV28
clone size: -
D gene: TRBD1
CDR3 protein: CASSRTGGSYEQYF
CDR3 DNA: TGTGCCAGCTCCAGGACAGGGGGCTCCTACGAGCAGTACTTC

J gene: TRBJ2-7
V gene: TRBV19
clone size: -
D gene: -
CDR3 protein: CASSIAEGVGEQYF
CDR3 DNA: TGTGCCAGTAGTATCGCAGAGGGAGTAGGCGAGCAGTACTTC

J gene: TRBJ2-5
V gene: TRBV7-2
clone size: many
D gene: TRBD1
CDR3 protein: CASSLAVTGGTETQYF
CDR3 DNA: TGTGCCAGCAGCTTAGCTGTGACAGGGGGCACAGAGACCCAGTACTTC

J gene: TRBJ1-3
V gene: TRBV7-8
clone size: -
D gene: TRBD1
CDR3 protein: CASTPSGGPVNSGNTIYF
CDR3 DNA: TGTGCCAGCACCCCGTCAGGGGGGCCCGTTAACTCTGGAAACACCATATATTTT

J gene: TRBJ1-6
V gene: TRBV6-4
clone size: -
D gene: -
CDR3 protein: CASSVGTYNSPLHF
CDR3 DNA: TGTGCCAGCAGTGTCGGGACCTATAATTCACCCCTCCACTTT

J gene: TRBJ2-1
V gene: TRBV5-4
clone size: -
D gene: TRBD2
CDR3 protein: CASSLDWTSGNEQFF
CDR3 DNA: TGTGCCAGCAGCTTGGATTGGACTAGTGGCAATGAGCAGTTCTTC

J gene: TRBJ2-5
V gene: TRBV5-1
clone size: -
D gene: TRBD2
CDR3 protein: CASSLGIAGELETQYF
CDR3 DNA: TGCGCCAGCAGCTTGGGGATAGCGGGAGAGTTAGAGACCCAGTACTTC

J gene: TRBJ2-5
V gene: TRBV5-4
clone size: -
D gene: TRBD2
CDR3 protein: CASSLAPTSGVSGETQYF
CDR3 DNA: TGTGCCAGCAGCTTGGCCCCAACTAGCGGGGTAAGCGGGGAGACCCAGTACTTC

J gene: TRBJ2-3
V gene: TRBV2
clone size: -
D gene: -
CDR3 protein: CASSMRYTDTQYF
CDR3 DNA: TGTGCCAGCAGTATGCGATACACAGATACGCAGTATTTT

J gene: TRBJ2-3
V gene: TRBV15
clone size: -
D gene: TRBD1
CDR3 protein: CATSGRGPQYF
CDR3 DNA: TGTGCCACCAGTGGCAGGGGGCCGCAGTATTTT

J gene: TRBJ1-2
V gene: TRBV5-1
clone size: -
D gene: TRBD1
CDR3 protein: CASSLGQANYGYTF
CDR3 DNA: TGCGCCAGCAGCCTCGGACAGGCTAACTATGGCTACACCTTC

J gene: TRBJ1-6
V gene: TRBV9
clone size: -
D gene: -
CDR3 protein: CASSVGHLGRGTSSPLHF
CDR3 DNA: TGTGCCAGCAGCGTAGGCCACCTAGGCAGGGGTACCTCTTCACCCCTCCACTTT

J gene: TRBJ2-1
V gene: TRBV7-9
clone size: -
D gene: TRBD1
CDR3 protein: CASSPRGQSRGEQFF
CDR3 DNA: TGTGCCAGCAGCCCAAGAGGCCAGTCCAGGGGGGAGCAGTTCTTC

J gene: TRBJ1-5
V gene: TRBV30
clone size: -
D gene: -
CDR3 protein: CAWSVLRGQPQHF
CDR3 DNA: TGTGCCTGGAGTGTATTGCGGGGACAGCCCCAGCATTTT

J gene: TRBJ1-5
V gene: TRBV28
clone size: -
D gene: -
CDR3 protein: CASTSGGVNQPQHF
CDR3 DNA: TGTGCCAGCACCTCGGGAGGGGTCAATCAGCCCCAGCATTTT

J gene: TRBJ1-6
V gene: TRBV4-1
clone size: -
D gene: -
CDR3 protein: CASSPATGNSNSPLHF
CDR3 DNA: TGCGCCAGCAGCCCAGCAACAGGGAACTCTAATTCACCCCTCCACTTT

J gene: TRBJ2-3
V gene: TRBV28
clone size: -
D gene: -
CDR3 protein: CASSPYEESTDTQYF
CDR3 DNA: TGTGCCAGCAGTCCGTATGAAGAGAGCACAGATACGCAGTATTTT

J gene: TRBJ2-2
V gene: TRBV3-1/TRBV3-2
clone size: -
D gene: -
CDR3 protein: CASSQVTGLPGELFF
CDR3 DNA: TGTGCCAGCAGCCAAGTTACGGGGTTGCCCGGGGAGCTGTTTTTT

J gene: TRBJ2-3
V gene: TRBV5-1
clone size: -
D gene: -
CDR3 protein: CASSRTVEGTDTQYF
CDR3 DNA: TGCGCCAGCAGCCGGACAGTTGAAGGCACAGATACGCAGTATTTT

J gene: TRBJ1-2
V gene: TRBV28
clone size: -
D gene: -
CDR3 protein: CASSSLRGQTNGYTF
CDR3 DNA: TGTGCCAGCAGTTCCCTCCGCGGACAGACAAATGGCTACACCTTC

J gene: TRBJ1-5
V gene: TRBV7-2
clone size: -
D gene: -
CDR3 protein: CASSLNMKGQPQHF
CDR3 DNA: TGTGCCAGCAGCCTAAACATGAAGGGGCAGCCCCAGCATTTT

J gene: TRBJ2-1
V gene: TRBV9
clone size: once
D gene: -
CDR3 protein: CASSPIPSSYNEQFF
CDR3 DNA: TGTGCCAGCAGCCCTATCCCGAGCTCCTACAATGAGCAGTTCTTC

J gene: TRBJ1-2
V gene: TRBV18
clone size: -
D gene: TRBD1
CDR3 protein: CASSSDSDRVGGYTF
CDR3 DNA: TGTGCCAGCTCCTCTGATTCGGACAGGGTCGGAGGCTACACCTTC

J gene: TRBJ1-5
V gene: TRBV6-5
clone size: -
D gene: TRBD1
CDR3 protein: CASSSQGSNQPQHF
CDR3 DNA: TGTGCCAGCAGTTCACAGGGGAGCAATCAGCCCCAGCATTTT

J gene: TRBJ1-1
V gene: TRBV28
clone size: -
D gene: TRBD1
CDR3 protein: CASSLMDRLGTEAFF
CDR3 DNA: TGTGCCAGCAGTTTAATGGACAGGTTGGGCACTGAAGCTTTCTTT

J gene: TRBJ1-2
V gene: TRBV11-1
clone size: -
D gene: -
CDR3 protein: CASSPGRAPYGYTF
CDR3 DNA: TGTGCCAGCAGCCCCGGGAGGGCTCCCTATGGCTACACCTTC

J gene: TRBJ2-1
V gene: TRBV19
clone size: -
D gene: TRBD1
CDR3 protein: CASRPIPGQGVNEQFF
CDR3 DNA: TGTGCCAGTAGACCTATACCGGGACAGGGGGTCAATGAGCAGTTCTTC

J gene: TRBJ2-7
V gene: TRBV27
clone size: few
D gene: -
CDR3 protein: CASRTWLGEQYF
CDR3 DNA: TGTGCCAGCAGGACCTGGCTAGGCGAGCAGTACTTC

J gene: TRBJ2-1
V gene: TRBV7-9
clone size: -
D gene: -
CDR3 protein: CASSLAPGAGYNEQFF
CDR3 DNA: TGTGCCAGCAGCTTAGCGCCAGGGGCAGGGTACAATGAGCAGTTCTTC

J gene: TRBJ1-6
V gene: TRBV14
clone size: -
D gene: -
CDR3 protein: CASSPSGNSPLHF
CDR3 DNA: TGTGCCAGCAGCCCCTCGGGGAATTCACCCCTCCACTTT

J gene: TRBJ1-2
V gene: TRBV6-5
clone size: -
D gene: TRBD1
CDR3 protein: CASKQGDGYTF
CDR3 DNA: TGTGCCAGCAAGCAGGGGGATGGCTACACCTTC

J gene: TRBJ2-7
V gene: TRBV12-3/TRBV12-4
clone size: -
D gene: TRBD1
CDR3 protein: CASSRGDREKRYF
CDR3 DNA: TGTGCCAGCAGTAGAGGAGACAGGGAAAAGCGGTACTTC

J gene: TRBJ1-5
V gene: TRBV2
clone size: -
D gene: -
CDR3 protein: CASTEQGLGNQPQHF
CDR3 DNA: TGTGCCAGCACCGAACAGGGTTTGGGCAATCAGCCCCAGCATTTT

J gene: TRBJ1-6
V gene: TRBV12-3/TRBV12-4
clone size: -
D gene: -
CDR3 protein: CASSLGWGSPLHF
CDR3 DNA: TGTGCCAGCAGTCTCGGTTGGGGCTCACCCCTCCACTTT

J gene: TRBJ2-3
V gene: TRBV9
clone size: -
D gene: TRBD1
CDR3 protein: CASSGGTGGGTDTQYF
CDR3 DNA: TGTGCCAGCAGCGGAGGGACAGGGGGCGGCACAGATACGCAGTATTTT

J gene: TRBJ2-5
V gene: TRBV30
clone size: -
D gene: -
CDR3 protein: CAWSVRLETQYF
CDR3 DNA: TGTGCCTGGAGTGTGCGTTTGGAGACCCAGTACTTC